This TCR beta chain is drawn from a study of Tregs in tolerant kidney transplant recipients. Germline values: CDR1 SNHLY, CDR2 FYNNEI. The V and J ends lost 7 bases and 4 bases, in that order; junction bases with no gene match: 12. CDR3 length equals 16 residues. Findings and caveats of the study: The most relevant donor-specific Treg TCRbeta repertoire apparently came from expansion with activated donor B cells.

Thawed PBMCs were FACS-sorted into unstimulated CD4+CD25+CD127- regulatory T cells, CD4+CD25- non-regulatory cells, CD4 and CD8 cells. As to this clone: What it binds is not known.

Clones were read by immunoSEQ multiplex PCR, and TCRdb kept only the in-frame ones, dropping some. The sample includes 200,000 to 300,000 clones, 65% to 85% of them seen just once. The sequenced sample consisted of CD4+ T cells from blood. The rearrangement uses TRBV2 and TRBJ1-5; 8 positions agree with TRBD1. This TCR derives from a human donor in good health. The CDR3 loop is CASILDREIGNQPQHF. CDR3 in DNA: TGTGCCAGCATCCTGGACAGGGAGATTGGGAATCAGCCCCAGCATTTT.